This TCR beta chain emerged from a study of blood T cell repertoires in COVID-19. The overall study: Specimens from acute and convalescent COVID-19 originated in the United States, Italy and Spain. The cDNA or gDNA used as material had been derived from T cells, B-cell-depleted T cells, or PBMCs.

This CDR3 region has 15 residues. The V gene's germline CDR1 is KGHSH and CDR2 LQKENI. Trimming left V 4 bases short and J 2 bases short, with 15 bases between. Original methodology: Reference gene primer amplification gave estimated nucleated cell counts. Assay: immunoSEQ multiplex PCR; the TCRdb copy retains only in-frame clones and omits some. That table supplies the V and J calls and clone size; D and trimming were determined from the DNA. The sample holds about 100,000 clones, roughly 84% seen once. This clone occurred once. V usage is TRBV18 and J usage is TRBJ2-7, with TRBD1 as a possible D gene (6 bases). The TCR originated in a man aged 70-80 years with active or convalescent COVID-19. Source material: peripheral blood. The CDR3 sequence: CASSQVGTPPYEQYF. The CDR3 DNA reads as TGTGCCAGCTCACAGGTCGGGACACCACCCTACGAGCAGTACTTC.